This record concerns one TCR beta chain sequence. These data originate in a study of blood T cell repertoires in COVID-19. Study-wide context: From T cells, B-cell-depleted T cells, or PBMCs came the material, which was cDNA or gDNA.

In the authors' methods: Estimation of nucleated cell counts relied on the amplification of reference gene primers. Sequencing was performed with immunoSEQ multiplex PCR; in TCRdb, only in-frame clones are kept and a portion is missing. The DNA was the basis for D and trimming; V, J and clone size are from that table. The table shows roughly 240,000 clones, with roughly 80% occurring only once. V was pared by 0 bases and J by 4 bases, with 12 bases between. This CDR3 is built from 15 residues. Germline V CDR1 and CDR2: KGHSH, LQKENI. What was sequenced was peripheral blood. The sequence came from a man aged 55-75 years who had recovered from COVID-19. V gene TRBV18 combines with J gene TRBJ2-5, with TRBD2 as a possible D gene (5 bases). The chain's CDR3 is CASSPPERIGETQYF. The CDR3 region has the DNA TGTGCCAGCTCACCACCCGAGCGGATAGGAGAGACCCAGTACTTC.